What follows are 32 T cell receptor beta chains derived from one specimen sequenced in a study of technical replicates of blood from a few donors (TCRdb year 2017). The library was produced with the immunoSEQ multiplex PCR assay. Not all clones reach the TCRdb copy of this immuneACCESS table, which keeps in-frame sequences only. Checked studies attribute under half of the gap to unresolved V genes and leave the rest unexplained. The sample records 55,000 to 85,000 clones, 95% to 97% of which are singletons. The ten most abundant clones make up approximately 0.2% of the sample. The sequenced sample consisted of T cells isolated from PBMCs. These receptors came from a human donor in good health.

The rearrangement joins TRBV7-6 to TRBJ1-4; tentatively, D is TRBD1 (5 bases). The CDR3 spans 15 residues. Germline V gene sequence: CDR1 SGHVS, CDR2 FNYEAQ. Trimming stripped 4 bases from V and 8 bases from J, with 17 bases between. The CDR3 nucleotides are TGTGCCAGCAGCTATCCCCAGGGCACTGAGGAAAAACTGTTTTTT. As protein: CASSYPQGTEEKLFF.

The chain recombines TRBV25-1 with TRBJ1-2, with 8 bases aligning to TRBD1. This CDR3 has 14 residues. Germline V gene sequence: CDR1 MGHDK, CDR2 SYGVNS. V was clipped by 4 bases and J by 7 bases; unmatched bases: 8. The CDR3 sequence: CASSGTGSFVGYTF. The CDR3 nucleotides are TGTGCCAGCAGTGGGACAGGGAGTTTTGTTGGCTACACCTTC.

The rearrangement joins TRBV28 to TRBJ2-7; 8 nucleotides match TRBD2. CDR1 is MDHEN, CDR2 SYDVKM, per germline. The CDR3 spans 13 residues. J gave up 1 base and V 5 bases, and 1 base lay outside the gene matches. The CDR3 reads CASSRGGSYEQYF. The DNA for the CDR3 is TGTGCCAGCAGTCGGGGGGGATCCTACGAGCAGTACTTC.

The genes are TRBV7-9 and TRBJ2-1; maybe TRBD2 (6 bases). The CDR3 extends over 16 amino acids. Germline CDR1 SEHNR, CDR2 FQNEAQ (reference sequence). The V end was cut by 6 bases, the J end by 0 bases, with 15 bases between. CDR3 bases: TGTGCCAGCAGATCAGCTAGCGTGGGCTCCTACAATGAGCAGTTCTTC. Protein product: CASRSASVGSYNEQFF.

This chain joins TRBV28 and TRBJ2-1, with 10 positions matching TRBD2. There are 18 residues in the CDR3. Germline-derived CDR1 and CDR2 are MDHEN and SYDVKM. V shed 3 bases, J shed 8 bases, and the junction held 16 bases outside the gene matches. Here the CDR3 reads CASSFAPLRLAGVHEQFF. For the CDR3, the DNA is TGTGCCAGCAGTTTCGCCCCGTTAAGGCTAGCGGGAGTCCATGAGCAGTTCTTC.

The chain recombines TRBV7-2 with TRBJ2-7; D might be TRBD2 (6 bases). CDR3 size: 15 residues. Trimming took off 5 bases at V and 2 bases at J, with 16 bases between the two ends. From germline, CDR1 is SGHTA and CDR2 FQGNSA. The CDR3 region has the DNA TGTGCCAGCAGCCTTAGCAGCGGGCCCGCCTACGAGCAGTACTTC. It specifies CASSLSSGPAYEQYF.

The CDR3 loop is CASSGALKTGGNYEQYF. CDR3 nucleotides: TGTGCCAGCAGCGGAGCTTTAAAGACAGGGGGGAACTACGAGCAGTACTTC. The V call is TRBV9, the J call TRBJ2-7; 9 bases fit TRBD1. Germline trimming cut 3 bases from V and 3 bases from J; bases unmatched to any gene: 13. The germline gives CDR1 SGDLS, CDR2 YYNGEE. The CDR3 has 17 amino acids.

The chain uses TRBV11-2 and TRBJ1-2; TRBD1 might be the D (6 bases). Germline V gene lookup returns CDR1 SGHAT and CDR2 FQNNGV. V was clipped by 4 bases and J by 7 bases, with 16 bases between them. This CDR3 spans 14 amino acids. The CDR3 sequence is CASSYLSGGVGYTF. The CDR3 DNA reads as TGTGCCAGCAGCTATCTCAGCGGGGGCGTTGGCTACACCTTC.

The chain has TRBV5-1 and TRBJ1-2; tentative D call: TRBD1 (5 bases). The germline gives CDR1 SGHRS, CDR2 YFSETQ. The V gene lost 2 bases and the J gene lost 4 bases, with 12 bases spanning the gap. There are 14 residues in the CDR3. In DNA form, the CDR3 reads TGCGCCAGCAGCTTCGGGACTAACTTCTATGGCTACACCTTC. Translating gives CASSFGTNFYGYTF.

The chain uses TRBV5-6 and TRBJ2-7, with a possible D match to TRBD2 (5 bases). Looked up from germline, CDR1 is SGHDT and CDR2 is YYEEEE. The CDR3 loop spans 14 amino acids. Trimming took 4 bases from V and 3 from J, leaving 14 bases between them. CDR3 amino acids: CASSPTGRGYEQYF. CDR3 bases: TGTGCCAGCAGCCCTACGGGGAGAGGCTACGAGCAGTACTTC. The full variable domain, rest sourced from reference TRBV5-6 and TRBJ2-7, is DAGVTQSPTHLIKTRGQQVTLRCSPKSGHDTVSWYQQALGQGPQFIFQYYEEEERQRGNFPDRFSGHQFPNYSSELNVNALLLGDSALYLCASSPTGRGYEQYFGPGTRLTVT.

This chain links TRBV27 with TRBJ2-7; 7 nucleotides line up with TRBD1. Trimming at V came to 6 bases and at J to 5 bases, leaving 7 bases not matched to a gene. Germline CDR1 and CDR2: MNHEY and SMNVEV (reference sequence). The CDR3 loop spans 13 amino acids. CDR3 nucleotides: TGTGCCAGCAGCCGACAGGGTGGGGACGAGCAGTACTTC. It codes for CASSRQGGDEQYF.

The chain recombines TRBV15 with TRBJ2-3; 16 bases are a match to TRBD2. Germline loops: CDR1 LNHNV, CDR2 YYDKDF (reference sequence). Trimming at V came to 4 bases and at J to 4 bases, leaving 8 bases not matched to a gene. CDR3 size: 18 residues. The CDR3 DNA is TGTGCCACCAGCAAGGGACTAGCGGGAGGGCCGGGGGCAGATACGCAGTATTTT. Translation: CATSKGLAGGPGADTQYF.

This clone was picked up one time. V gene TRBV30 combines with J gene TRBJ1-5; 7 nucleotides line up with TRBD1. CDR1 and CDR2 from the germline V gene are GTSNPN and SVGIG (reference sequence). The CDR3 totals 13 residues. With V trimmed by 7 bases and J by 3 bases, 6 bases remained unmatched. The CDR3 reads CASSGTVNQPQHF. The CDR3 region has the DNA TGTGCCTCCTCCGGGACAGTCAATCAGCCCCAGCATTTT.

The rearrangement uses TRBV2 and TRBJ1-3, with D possibly TRBD1 on 5 matching bases. V lost 4 bases to trimming and J lost 4 bases, with 8 bases between them. CDR1 and CDR2 (germline): SNHLY, FYNNEI. The CDR3 is made up of 13 amino acids. The CDR3, as DNA: TGTGCCAGCAGTGCCCAGGGAGGAAACACCATATATTTT. Translation: CASSAQGGNTIYF.

The rearrangement links TRBV29-1 to TRBJ1-1, with D unresolved. Germline lookup yields CDR1 SQVTM and CDR2 ANQGSEA. Trimming removed 3 bases at V and 2 bases at J, with 10 bases between. This CDR3 spans 13 amino acids. CDR3 protein: CSVELQVNTEAFF. CDR3 nucleotide sequence: TGCAGCGTTGAGTTGCAGGTTAACACTGAAGCTTTCTTT.

The rearrangement uses TRBV28 and TRBJ2-5; D remains unclear. The CDR3 has 11 amino acids. The V gene's germline CDR1 is MDHEN and CDR2 SYDVKM. Deletions cut 5 bases from V and 2 bases from J, with 3 bases between. Here the CDR3 DNA reads TGTGCCAGCAGTCAACAAGAGACCCAGTACTTC. Protein sequence: CASSQQETQYF.

The genes are TRBV27 and TRBJ1-2; 7 bases fit TRBD1. Germline values: CDR1 MNHEY, CDR2 SMNVEV (reference sequence). The J segment lost 0 bases and the V segment lost 3 bases, leaving 1 base of the junction unmatched. The CDR3 sequence is 14 residues long. CDR3 residues: CASSFDRANYGYTF. The CDR3 DNA follows: TGTGCCAGCAGTTTTGACAGGGCTAACTATGGCTACACCTTC.

The chain has TRBV28 and TRBJ2-7; 8 positions agree with TRBD2. V trimming: 5 bases; J trimming: 3 bases; junction bases outside the gene matches: 6. From germline, CDR1 is MDHEN and CDR2 SYDVKM. The length of the CDR3 is 14 residues. CDR3 region: CASSRLAGLYEQYF. CDR3 coding DNA: TGTGCCAGCAGTCGGCTAGCGGGTCTCTACGAGCAGTACTTC.

CDR3 residues: CASSLILAGGPGEQYF. The CDR3 region has the DNA TGTGCCAGCAGTTTGATCCTAGCGGGAGGGCCGGGCGAGCAGTACTTC. The chain uses TRBV28 and TRBJ2-7; 12 nucleotides agree with TRBD2. The CDR3 consists of 16 residues. V gave up 3 bases and J gave up 6 bases; unmatched junction bases: 9. The germline V gene has CDR1 MDHEN and CDR2 SYDVKM.

V usage is TRBV6-6 and J usage is TRBJ1-2, with TRBD1 identical over 7 bases. CDR3 length: 12 amino acids. Germline V CDR1 and CDR2: MNHNY, SVGAGI (reference sequence). Germline trimming cut 8 bases from V and 8 bases from J; bases unmatched to any gene: 8. The CDR3 sequence is CASQDRVWGYTF. The CDR3 nucleotides read TGTGCCAGCCAAGACAGGGTCTGGGGCTACACCTTC.

The rearrangement links TRBV4-1 to TRBJ1-5; 7 nucleotides align to TRBD1. Germline V gives CDR1 MGHRA, CDR2 YSYEKL. J lost 3 bases, V lost 4 bases, and 12 bases had no gene match. The CDR3 covers 17 residues. The CDR3 DNA reads as TGCGCCAGCAGCCCCCGGACAGGCCGGTCGGACAATCAGCCCCAGCATTTT. It is translated as CASSPRTGRSDNQPQHF.

The rearrangement uses TRBV15 and TRBJ2-5; D remains unclear. This CDR3 is 15 amino acids long. The V gene lost 1 base and the J gene lost 2 bases, with 11 bases spanning the gap. Germline V gene sequence: CDR1 LNHNV, CDR2 YYDKDF (reference sequence). The CDR3 region has the DNA TGTGCCACCAGCAGAGTAGCATCACTTCAAGAGACCCAGTACTTC. Translation: CATSRVASLQETQYF.

The chain joins TRBV7-2 to TRBJ1-2; no clear D. Trimming took 7 bases from V and 4 from J, leaving 22 bases between them. Per germline, CDR1 SGHTA and CDR2 FQGNSA. This CDR3 has 16 residues. CDR3 in amino acids: CASTRGDTWSSYGYTF. CDR3 in DNA: TGTGCCAGCACCCGGGGAGATACTTGGTCTAGCTATGGCTACACCTTC.

The chain's CDR3 is CASSERVASGPYEQYF. The CDR3 DNA sequence: TGTGCCAGCAGTGAAAGAGTGGCTAGCGGACCTTACGAGCAGTACTTC. This sequence joins TRBV2 and TRBJ2-7; the match to TRBD2 covers 7 bases. Germline CDR1 reads SNHLY; CDR2 reads FYNNEI. Germline trimming cut 2 bases from V and 4 bases from J; bases unmatched to any gene: 11. The CDR3 is 16 amino acids.

The rearrangement uses TRBV4-2 and TRBJ2-7; D gene unclear. V shed 1 base and J shed 4 bases, with 14 bases lying between them. CDR1 is LGHNA and CDR2 is YNFKEQ in the germline V gene. The CDR3 contains 15 residues. The CDR3 region has the DNA TGTGCCAGCAGCCAAGTATCGCGCAGCGATTACGAGCAGTACTTC. The encoded protein is CASSQVSRSDYEQYF.

V and J are TRBV7-8 and TRBJ1-6; D is uncertain. CDR1 SGHVS and CDR2 FQNEAQ come from the germline V gene. CDR3 length: 13 residues. V was pared by 6 bases and J by 8 bases, with 11 bases between. The CDR3 region is CASRQAGYSPLHF. The DNA for the CDR3 is TGTGCCAGCAGGCAAGCGGGGTATTCACCCCTCCACTTT. Combining the CDR3 with reference TRBV7-8 and TRBJ1-6 gives the whole variable domain GAGVSQSPRYKVAKRGQDVALRCDPISGHVSLFWYQQALGQGPEFLTYFQNEAQLDKSGLPSDRFFAERPEGSVSTLKIQRTQQEDSAVYLCASRQAGYSPLHFGNGTRLTVT.

The chain recombines TRBV2 with TRBJ2-7, with a possible D match to TRBD2 (6 bases). CDR1 and CDR2 from the germline V gene are SNHLY and FYNNEI. V was pared by 10 bases and J by 7 bases, with 23 bases between. The CDR3 has 14 amino acids. CDR3 sequence: CATMGLRGRWEQYF. CDR3 bases: TGTGCCACGATGGGACTCCGAGGCCGGTGGGAGCAGTACTTC.

This clone was seen only once. The rearrangement uses TRBV5-1 and TRBJ2-3, with D uncertain. The length of the CDR3 is 12 residues. Germline V CDR1 and CDR2: SGHRS, YFSETQ. The V and J ends lost 2 bases and 2 bases respectively, with 3 bases between them. The CDR3 sequence: CASSFNTDTQYF. In DNA, the CDR3 is TGCGCCAGCAGCTTCAACACAGATACGCAGTATTTT. The full variable domain, its missing parts supplied by reference TRBV5-1 and TRBJ2-3, is KAGVTQTPRYLIKTRGQQVTLSCSPISGHRSVSWYQQTPGQGLQFLFEYFSETQRNKGNFPGRFSGRQFSNSRSEMNVSTLELGDSALYLCASSFNTDTQYFGPGTRLTVL.

J is TRBJ1-2 and V is TRBV18, with no clear D. With 3 bases removed from V and 5 bases from J, the gap between germline ends came to 13 bases. There are 14 residues in the CDR3. Germline loops: CDR1 KGHSH, CDR2 LQKENI. CDR3 coding DNA: TGTGCCAGCTCACCTGTTTTGGCGGATTATGGCTACACCTTC. Translating it yields CASSPVLADYGYTF. Looking up the rest from reference TRBV18 and TRBJ1-2 gives the full variable domain: NAGVMQNPRHLVRRRGQEARLRCSPMKGHSHVYWYRQLPEEGLKFMVYLQKENIIDESGMPKERFSAEFPKEGPSILRIQQVVRGDSAAYFCASSPVLADYGYTFGSGTRLTVV.

The chain employs TRBV30 and TRBJ1-6; no clear D. Germline V gene lookup returns CDR1 GTSNPN and CDR2 SVGIG (reference sequence). The V gene lost 4 bases and the J gene lost 9 bases, with 13 bases spanning the gap. The CDR3 runs 13 residues. The CDR3 DNA sequence: TGTGCCTGGATGCGGTTACGAGTTTCACCCCTCCACTTT. Translated, it gives CAWMRLRVSPLHF.

The genes are TRBV5-1 and TRBJ2-3; 8 bases align to TRBD1. Trimming cost V 4 bases and J 3 bases; bases outside gene matches: 10. The germline gives CDR1 SGHRS, CDR2 YFSETQ. This CDR3 has 16 amino acids. CDR3 sequence (DNA): TGCGCCAGCAGCACCATAGGACAGGGACGAACAGATACGCAGTATTTT. Protein sequence: CASSTIGQGRTDTQYF.

The table lists this clone with a few counts. In nucleotides, the CDR3 is TGTGCCAGCAGCCGGACTAGCGGGGGGGCAGAGACCCAGTACTTC. It translates to CASSRTSGGAETQYF. The chain links TRBV4-2 to TRBJ2-5, with 15 positions matching TRBD2. With V trimmed by 4 bases and J by 4 bases, 1 base remained unmatched. The CDR3 has 15 amino acids. Germline V gene data show CDR1 as LGHNA and CDR2 as YNFKEQ.